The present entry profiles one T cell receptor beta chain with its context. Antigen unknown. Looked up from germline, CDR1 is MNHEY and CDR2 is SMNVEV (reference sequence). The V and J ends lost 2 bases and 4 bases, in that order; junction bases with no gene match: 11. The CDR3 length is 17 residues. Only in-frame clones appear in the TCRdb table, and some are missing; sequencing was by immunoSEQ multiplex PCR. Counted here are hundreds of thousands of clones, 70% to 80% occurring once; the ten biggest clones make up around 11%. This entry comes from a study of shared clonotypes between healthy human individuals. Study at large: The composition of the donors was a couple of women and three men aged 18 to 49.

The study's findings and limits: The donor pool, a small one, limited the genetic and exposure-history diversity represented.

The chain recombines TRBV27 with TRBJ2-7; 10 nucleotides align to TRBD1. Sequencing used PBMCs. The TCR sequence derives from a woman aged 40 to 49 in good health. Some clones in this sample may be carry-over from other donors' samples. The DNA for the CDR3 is TGTGCCAGCAGTTTACTGTCAGCGGGACAGGGGATTTACGAGCAGTACTTC. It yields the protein CASSLLSAGQGIYEQYF.